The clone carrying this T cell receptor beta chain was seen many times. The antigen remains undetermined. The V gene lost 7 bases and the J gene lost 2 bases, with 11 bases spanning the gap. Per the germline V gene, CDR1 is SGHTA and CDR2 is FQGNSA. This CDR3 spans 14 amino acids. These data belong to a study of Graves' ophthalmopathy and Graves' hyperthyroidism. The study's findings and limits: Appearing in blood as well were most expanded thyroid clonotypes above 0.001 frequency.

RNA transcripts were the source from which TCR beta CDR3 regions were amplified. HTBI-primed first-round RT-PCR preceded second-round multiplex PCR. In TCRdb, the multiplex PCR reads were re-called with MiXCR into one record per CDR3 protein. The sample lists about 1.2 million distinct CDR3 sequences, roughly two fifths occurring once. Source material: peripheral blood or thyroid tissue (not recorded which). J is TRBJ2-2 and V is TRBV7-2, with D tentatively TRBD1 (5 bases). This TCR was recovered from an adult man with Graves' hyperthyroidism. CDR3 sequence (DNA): TGTGCCAGCACCCCGACAGTTAACACCGGGGAGCTGTTTTTT. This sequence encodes CASTPTVNTGELFF. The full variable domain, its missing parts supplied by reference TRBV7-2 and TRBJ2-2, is GAGVSQSPSNKVTEKGKDVELRCDPISGHTALYWYRQSLGQGLEFLIYFQGNSAPDKSGLPSDRFSAERTGGSVSTLTIQRTQQEDSAVYLCASTPTVNTGELFFGEGSRLTVL.